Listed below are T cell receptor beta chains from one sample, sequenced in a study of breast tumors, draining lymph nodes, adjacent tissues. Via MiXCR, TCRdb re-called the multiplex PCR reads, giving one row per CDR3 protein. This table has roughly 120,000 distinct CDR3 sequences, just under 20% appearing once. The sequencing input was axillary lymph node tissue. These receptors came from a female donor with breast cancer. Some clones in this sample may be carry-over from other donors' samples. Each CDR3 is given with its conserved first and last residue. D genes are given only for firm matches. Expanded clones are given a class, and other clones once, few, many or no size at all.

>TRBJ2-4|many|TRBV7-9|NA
TGTGCCAGCAGCTCAGTTCTAGCCAAAAACATTCAGTACTTC
CASSSVLAKNIQYF
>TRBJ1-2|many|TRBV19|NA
TGTGCCAGTAGCGAATACCGGGCAGGGGGCTACACCTTC
CASSEYRAGGYTF
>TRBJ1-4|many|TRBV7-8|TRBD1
TGTGCCAGCAGCTTCGATCGGGGACAGGGAGCTACTAATGAAAAACTGTTTTTT
CASSFDRGQGATNEKLFF
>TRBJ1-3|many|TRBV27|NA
TGTGCCAGCAGTTTAGGGGGCCATGGAAACACCATATATTTT
CASSLGGHGNTIYF
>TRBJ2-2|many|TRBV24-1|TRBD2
TGTGCCACCAGCGATTTTCGGGGGAGGGACACCGGGGAGCTGTTTTTT
CATSDFRGRDTGELFF
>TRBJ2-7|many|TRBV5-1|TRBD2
TGCGCCAGCAGCTTGGCCTTTAGCGGGTACGAGCAGTACTTC
CASSLAFSGYEQYF
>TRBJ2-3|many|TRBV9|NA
TGTGCCAGCAGCGGAACCGGGACTCCCCACACAGATACGCAGTATTTT
CASSGTGTPHTDTQYF
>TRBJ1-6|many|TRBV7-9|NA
TGTGCCAGCAGCCAAAGGGGCAGGGATTCACCCCTCCACTTT
CASSQRGRDSPLHF
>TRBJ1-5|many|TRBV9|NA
TGTGCCAGCAGCCGGGGAAATCAGCCCCAGCATTTT
CASSRGNQPQHF
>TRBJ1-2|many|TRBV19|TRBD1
TGTGCCAGTAGTCCACAGGGGATGAGTGGCTACACCTTC
CASSPQGMSGYTF
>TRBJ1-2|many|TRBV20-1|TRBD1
TGCAGTGCTAGAGTACAGGGACAGGGGGACTATGGCTACACCTTC
CSARVQGQGDYGYTF
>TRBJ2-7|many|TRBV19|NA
TGTGCCAGTAGTTTCGGGCCCCAGCAAAGGCCCTACGAGCAGTACTTC
CASSFGPQQRPYEQYF
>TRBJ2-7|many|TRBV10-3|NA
TGTGCCATCAGTGTCCGGGCAGGTGCGTACGAGCAGTACTTC
CAISVRAGAYEQYF
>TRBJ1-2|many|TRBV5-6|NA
TGTGCCAGCAGCTTGGTCCAGGACCGTGGCTACACCTTC
CASSLVQDRGYTF
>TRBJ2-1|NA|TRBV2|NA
TGTGCCAGCAGTGAAGCTGTATGGGGGCCCGGCGATGAACAGTTCTTC
CASSEAVWGPGDEQFF
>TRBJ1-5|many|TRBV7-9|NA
TGTGCCAGCAGCTTAACGATGAATCAGCCCCAGCATTTT
CASSLTMNQPQHF
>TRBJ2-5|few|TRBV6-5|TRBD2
TGTGCCAGCAGTCGAGCGGGGGGGGCCGCGGAGACCCAGTACTTC
CASSRAGGAAETQYF
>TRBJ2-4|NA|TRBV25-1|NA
TGTGCCAGCACCGATAAACCAGGGACCATCAAAAACATTCAGTACTTC
CASTDKPGTIKNIQYF
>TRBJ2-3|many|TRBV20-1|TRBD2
TGCAGTGCCCATCTTAGCGGGATGTCGCGCGGAGATACGCAGTATTTT
CSAHLSGMSRGDTQYF
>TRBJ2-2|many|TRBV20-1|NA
TGCAGTGCACCTGACACTTTCACCGGGGAGCTGTTTTTT
CSAPDTFTGELFF
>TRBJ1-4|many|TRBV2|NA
TGTGCCAGCAGATTTGGGGGGCCTAATGAAAAACTGTTTTTT
CASRFGGPNEKLFF
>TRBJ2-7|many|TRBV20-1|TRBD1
TGCAGTGCTAGGAGACAGGGCACGGGCGAGCAGTACTTC
CSARRQGTGEQYF
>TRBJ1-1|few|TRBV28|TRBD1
TGTGCCAGCAGGCTAAAGGGGGCGCCGGGCACTGAAGCTTTCTTT
CASRLKGAPGTEAFF
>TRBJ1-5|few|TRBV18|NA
TGTGCCAGCTCACCCCAGGGGACATATAGCAATCAGCCCCAGCATTTT
CASSPQGTYSNQPQHF
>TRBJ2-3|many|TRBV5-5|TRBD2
TGTGCCAGCACCCTACTAGCGGGGGGCACAGATACGCAGTATTTT
CASTLLAGGTDTQYF
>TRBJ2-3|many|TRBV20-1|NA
TGCAGTGCTAGAGATTTCTCGGGGACTAGCACAGATACGCAGTATTTT
CSARDFSGTSTDTQYF
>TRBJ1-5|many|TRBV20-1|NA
TGCAGTGCTAAGGGGCCAGGGGTTGATCAGCCCCAGCATTTT
CSAKGPGVDQPQHF
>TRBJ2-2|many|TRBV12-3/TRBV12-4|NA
TGTGCCAGCAGTTTGTGGCGGAGAGACCCGAACACCGGGGAGCTGTTTTTT
CASSLWRRDPNTGELFF
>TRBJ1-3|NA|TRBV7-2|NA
TGTGCCAGCAGCTTCAGGGGAACTGGAAACACCATATATTTT
CASSFRGTGNTIYF